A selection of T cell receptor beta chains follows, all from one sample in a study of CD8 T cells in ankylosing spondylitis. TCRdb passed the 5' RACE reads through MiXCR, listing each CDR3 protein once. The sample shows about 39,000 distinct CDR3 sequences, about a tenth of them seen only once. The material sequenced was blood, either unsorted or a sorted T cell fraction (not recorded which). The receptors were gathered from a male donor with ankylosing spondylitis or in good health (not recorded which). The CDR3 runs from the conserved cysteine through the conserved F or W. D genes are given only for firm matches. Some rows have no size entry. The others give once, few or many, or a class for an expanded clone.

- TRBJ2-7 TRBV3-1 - TGTGCCAGCAGCCAAGATCGGGCAGTCAGCGAGCAGTACTTC CASSQDRAVSEQYF
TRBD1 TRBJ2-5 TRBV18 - TGTGCCAGCTCAGGGACAGTACAAGAGACCCAGTACTTC CASSGTVQETQYF
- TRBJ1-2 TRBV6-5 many TGTGCCAGCAGTTCCAGGTTTGGCTACACCTTC CASSSRFGYTF
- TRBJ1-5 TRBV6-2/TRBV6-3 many TGTGCCAGCAGTTACCGGGAGAATCAGCCCCAGCATTTT CASSYRENQPQHF
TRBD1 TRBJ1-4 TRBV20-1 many TGCAGTGCTACCCCGGGACAGGCTAATGAAAAACTGTTTTTT CSATPGQANEKLFF
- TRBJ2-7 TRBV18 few TGTGCCAGCTCACCGCTAGAGGGGTCGGGGGAGCAGTACTTC CASSPLEGSGEQYF
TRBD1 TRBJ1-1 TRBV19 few TGTGCCAGTAGGACCGAGCGACAGGGAGGTTCTGAAGCTTTCTTT CASRTERQGGSEAFF
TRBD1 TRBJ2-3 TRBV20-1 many TGCAGTGCTAGGAGACAGGGGTCAACAGATACGCAGTATTTT CSARRQGSTDTQYF
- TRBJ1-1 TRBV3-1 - TGTGCCAGCAGCCTAGGGCAGGGATTACCCACTGAAGCTTTCTTT CASSLGQGLPTEAFF
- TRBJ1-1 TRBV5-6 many TGTGCCAGCAGCTTGGGTGGCAGGGGTGGATCAGAAGCTTTCTTT CASSLGGRGGSEAFF
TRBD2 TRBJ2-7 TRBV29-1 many TGCAGCGTTCCTAGCGGGGATTCCTACGAGCAGTACTTC CSVPSGDSYEQYF
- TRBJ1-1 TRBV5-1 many TGCGCCAGCAGACCGGGGACGACGAACACTGAAGCTTTCTTT CASRPGTTNTEAFF
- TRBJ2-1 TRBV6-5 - TGTGCCAGCAGTCCCCCCGGGACTGAGCAGTTCTTC CASSPPGTEQFF
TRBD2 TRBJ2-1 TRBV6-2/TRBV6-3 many TGTGCCAGCAGTAGGACTAGCCGGGTAGATGAGCAGTTCTTC CASSRTSRVDEQFF
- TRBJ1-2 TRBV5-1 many TGCGCCAGCAGCCCAAACGGAGGTGACGGAGACTATGGCTACACCTTC CASSPNGGDGDYGYTF
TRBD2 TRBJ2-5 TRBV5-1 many TGCGCCAGCAGCCTCCCGGGACTAGCGGCCTCCCAAGAGACCCAGTACTTC CASSLPGLAASQETQYF
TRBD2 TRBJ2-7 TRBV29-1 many TGCAGCGTTGAAAGACTAGCGGGATCCTACGAGCAGTACTTC CSVERLAGSYEQYF
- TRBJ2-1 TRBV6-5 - TGTGCCAGCAGTTACCCCCAGCAGTTCTTC CASSYPQQFF
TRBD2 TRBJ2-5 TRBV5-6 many TGTGCCAGCAGCTTGGCGGGAGGGAAGGAGACCCAGTACTTC CASSLAGGKETQYF
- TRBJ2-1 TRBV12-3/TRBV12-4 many TGTGCCAGCAGTTCCCCGACTCACAATGAGCAGTTCTTC CASSSPTHNEQFF
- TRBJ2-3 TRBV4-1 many TGCGCCAGCAGCCCCCTGGGGACCCCAATCCCCACAGATACGCAGTATTTT CASSPLGTPIPTDTQYF
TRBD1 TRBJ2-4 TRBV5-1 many TGCGCCAGCAGCTTGAACCAGGGGGTCAAAAACATTCAGTACTTC CASSLNQGVKNIQYF
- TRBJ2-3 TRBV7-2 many TGTGCCAGCAGCCCCGGTAAAATTGCGGGACCCACAGATACGCAGTATTTT CASSPGKIAGPTDTQYF
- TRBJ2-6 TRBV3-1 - TGTGCCAGCAGCCAGCCGGGACGGAAAAGCTCTGGGGCCAACGTCCTGACTTTC CASSQPGRKSSGANVLTF
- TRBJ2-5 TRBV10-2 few TGCGCCAGCAGAATCTCGAATCAACAAGAGACCCAGTACTTC CASRISNQQETQYF
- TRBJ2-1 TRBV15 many TGTGCCACCAGCAGAGATCCAAACCAAGCGTACCCCTCCTACAATGAGCAGTTCTTC CATSRDPNQAYPSYNEQFF
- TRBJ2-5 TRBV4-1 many TGCGCCAGCAGCCACCTCGGGGAACAAGAGACCCAGTACTTC CASSHLGEQETQYF
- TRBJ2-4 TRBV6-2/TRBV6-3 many TGTGCCAGCAGTTACCCAAGTTCCGGGCTAGCCAAAAACATTCAGTACTTC CASSYPSSGLAKNIQYF
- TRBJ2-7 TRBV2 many TGTGCCAGCAGTGTGAGATACGAGCAGTACTTC CASSVRYEQYF
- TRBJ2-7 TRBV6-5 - TGTGCCAGCAGTTACTCGGGGGGCTCCTACGAGCAGTACTTC CASSYSGGSYEQYF
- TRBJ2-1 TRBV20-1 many TGCAGTGTCACGGTGAGCTCCTACAATGAGCAGTTCTTC CSVTVSSYNEQFF
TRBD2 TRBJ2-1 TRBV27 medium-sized TGTGCCAGCAGGCCCCGGGGGGGCCCCTACAATGAGCAGTTCTTC CASRPRGGPYNEQFF
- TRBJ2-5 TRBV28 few TGTGCCAGCAGTCCAGGGGTAGAGACCCAGTACTTC CASSPGVETQYF
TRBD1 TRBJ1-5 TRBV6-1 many TGTGCCAGCAGCCGACAGGGAAGCAATCAGCCCCAGCATTTT CASSRQGSNQPQHF
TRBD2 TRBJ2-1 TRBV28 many TGTGCCAGCAGTTCGGAACTAGCGGGAGACCTCTACAATGAGCAGTTCTTC CASSSELAGDLYNEQFF
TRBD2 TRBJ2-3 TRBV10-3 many TGTGCCATCAGTGAGTGGGCTAGCGGGAGTACGCAGTATTTT CAISEWASGSTQYF
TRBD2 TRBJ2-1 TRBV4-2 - TGTGCCAGCAGCCAAGTGAAGATTAGCGGGACGGACAATGAGCAGTTCTTC CASSQVKISGTDNEQFF
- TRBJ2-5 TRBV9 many TGTGCCAGCAGCCCGAAGGACAGCCCGATCCAAGAGACCCAGTACTTC CASSPKDSPIQETQYF
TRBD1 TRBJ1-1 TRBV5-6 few TGTGCCATGAGCCCTGGACAGGGCCGACACACTGAAGCTTTCTTT CAMSPGQGRHTEAFF
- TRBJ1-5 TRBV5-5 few TGTGCCAGCAGCTTGGGACTTGATTCGGGGCAGCCCCAGCATTTT CASSLGLDSGQPQHF
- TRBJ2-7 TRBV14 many TGTGCCAGCAGCCTTGGGACCACACAGTACTTC CASSLGTTQYF
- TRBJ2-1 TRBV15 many TGTGCCACCAGGTTTTTTGGCGGGGAGTACAATGAGCAGTTCTTC CATRFFGGEYNEQFF
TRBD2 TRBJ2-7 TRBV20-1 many TGCAGTGCTAAGACTAGCGGGAGACCCAGCTCCTACGAGCAGTACTTC CSAKTSGRPSSYEQYF
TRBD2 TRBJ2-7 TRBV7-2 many TGTGCCAGCAGCTTATTTGGGACTAGTATTTCGGAGCAGTACTTC CASSLFGTSISEQYF
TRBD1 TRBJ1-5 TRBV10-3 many TGTGCCACTAGGACAGGGGGCAGCAATCAGCCCCAGCATTTT CATRTGGSNQPQHF
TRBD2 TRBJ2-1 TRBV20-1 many TGCAGTGCTAGTTCTGGGCGGGAGGGCCGGTACAATGAGCAGTTCTTC CSASSGREGRYNEQFF
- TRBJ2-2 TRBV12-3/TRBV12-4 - TGTGCCAGCAGTCCATCACGGAAGGACACCGGGGAGCTGTTTTTT CASSPSRKDTGELFF
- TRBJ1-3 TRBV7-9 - TGTGCCAGCAGCCGAGTGGAGGGAGGTGGAAACACCATATATTTT CASSRVEGGGNTIYF
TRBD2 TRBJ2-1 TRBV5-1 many TGCGCCAGCAGCCGCCGTACAAAACTAGCGGGAGGGCCAATAGACAATGAGCAGTTCTTC CASSRRTKLAGGPIDNEQFF
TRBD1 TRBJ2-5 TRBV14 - TGTGCCAGCAGCCCGACAGGGGTGTTTGAGACCCAGTACTTC CASSPTGVFETQYF